The 2 T cell receptor beta chains reported below all come from one sample, sequenced in a study of Tregs in tolerant kidney transplant recipients. Mixed chimerism was transient after nonmyeloablative marrow transplants from related graft donors. Data came from immunoSEQ multiplex PCR; TCRdb stores just in-frame clones and leaves some out. Seen in this sample are about 23,000 clones; the ten most common clones hold around 4%. Material: CD4+ T cells from blood (PBMCs), obtained 6 months after the transplant. All receptors come from a human patient who received a combined kidney and bone marrow transplant. T cells may partly derive from the graft donor.

CDR3 sequence: CASSIVGTISEQFF. The CDR3 DNA, read in part, is TGTGCCAGTAGTATAGTTGGGACTATCAGTGAG. The V call is TRBV19, the J call TRBJ2-1; 7 nucleotides line up with TRBD2. The read halts 3 residues ahead of the CDR3 end, with the missing end drawn from the germline J gene. Germline CDR1 and CDR2: LNHDA and SQIVND (reference sequence). CDR3 length equals 14 residues. V was clipped by 1 base and J by 9 bases; unmatched bases: 6.

As concerns this clone: The read halts 3 residues ahead of the CDR3 end, with the missing end drawn from the germline J gene. This chain joins TRBV18 and TRBJ1-1; no reliable D call. Germline CDR1 reads KGHSH; CDR2 reads LQKENI. This CDR3 has 14 residues. The V end was cut by 2 bases, the J end by 1 base, with 8 bases between. The CDR3 is CASSPEGWNTEAFF. The covered CDR3 bases are TGTGCCAGCTCACCAGAGGGCTGGAACACTGAA.